The 17 T cell receptor beta chains below come from one sample, sequenced in a study of blood T cells in healthy people across ages. A sample-barcoded 5' primer and a J-beta primer mix were used in a second PCR of roughly 7 to 11 cycles. TCRdb independently ran MiXCR on the 5' RACE reads; one entry per CDR3 protein. The repertoire includes roughly 1,800,000 distinct CDR3 sequences, around half of them detected once, and more than 2% sits in the top ten. Sequenced sample: blood. The receptor source for this set is a woman in her thirties or forties in good health.

The V gene is TRBV7-2, the J gene TRBJ2-1; the D gene is possibly TRBD1 (6 bases). This CDR3 comprises 18 residues. V was cut by 0 bases and J by 9 bases, with 24 bases left in between. Per germline, CDR1 SGHTA and CDR2 FQGNSA. The CDR3 spells CASSLALPGELYKAEQFF. In nucleotides, the CDR3 is TGTGCCAGCAGCTTAGCCTTGCCAGGGGAGCTATACAAGGCTGAGCAGTTCTTC.

This clonotype was seen more than once but under ten times. J is TRBJ2-3 and V is TRBV5-1; tentative D call: TRBD2 (5 bases). Trimming left V 2 bases short and J 1 base short, with 14 bases between. The CDR3 covers 16 residues. Germline V lookup: CDR1 SGHRS, CDR2 YFSETQ. The CDR3 spells CASSLFGVTGTDTQYF. CDR3 coding DNA: TGCGCCAGCAGCTTATTCGGGGTTACTGGCACAGATACGCAGTATTTT. The full variable domain, with the rest looked up from reference TRBV5-1 and TRBJ2-3, is KAGVTQTPRYLIKTRGQQVTLSCSPISGHRSVSWYQQTPGQGLQFLFEYFSETQRNKGNFPGRFSGRQFSNSRSEMNVSTLELGDSALYLCASSLFGVTGTDTQYFGPGTRLTVL.

V usage is TRBV6-1 and J usage is TRBJ2-4; tentative D call: TRBD2 (6 bases). Judging by the DNA end, TRBJ2-7 fits better; the J call may be wrong. Germline CDR1 MNHNS, CDR2 SASEGT. This CDR3 has 13 amino acids. CDR3 loop: CASRAGSNDEQYF. The CDR3 region has the DNA TGTGCCAGCAGAGCCGGGAGTAACGACGAGCAGTACTTC.

This chain uses TRBV6-6 with TRBJ2-3, with 8 bases identical to TRBD2. The CDR3 has 14 residues. Germline values: CDR1 MNHNY, CDR2 SVGAGI (reference sequence). V gave up 7 bases and J gave up 7 bases; unmatched junction bases: 10. The CDR3: CASTNSGAIYTQYF. In DNA, the CDR3 is TGTGCCAGCACCAATAGCGGGGCAATATATACGCAGTATTTT.

In its sample, this clonotype was seen a few times. The chain recombines TRBV5-4 with TRBJ2-7; 9 positions match TRBD2. Germline V gene sequence: CDR1 SGHNT, CDR2 YYREEE (reference sequence). After removal of 0 bases from V and 8 bases from J, the junction contained 6 bases not matched to a gene. The CDR3 runs 14 residues. This chain's CDR3 is CASSLDGGGAQQYF. In nucleotides, the CDR3 is TGTGCCAGCAGCTTGGACGGCGGGGGGGCGCAGCAGTACTTC. Combining the CDR3 with reference TRBV5-4 and TRBJ2-7 gives the whole variable domain ETGVTQSPTHLIKTRGQQVTLRCSSQSGHNTVSWYQQALGQGPQFIFQYYREEENGRGNFPPRFSGLQFPNYSSELNVNALELDDSALYLCASSLDGGGAQQYFGPGTRLTVT.

The chain uses TRBV4-2 and TRBJ2-4; 12 bases are shared with TRBD2. Germline CDR1 reads LGHNA; CDR2 reads YNFKEQ. J lost 0 bases, V lost 0 bases, and 12 bases had no gene match. The CDR3 runs to 21 residues. The CDR3 protein is CASSQDQRLLAGGGAKNIQYF. The CDR3 DNA follows: TGTGCCAGCAGCCAAGATCAGAGGTTACTAGCGGGGGGTGGAGCCAAAAACATTCAGTACTTC.

This chain joins TRBV10-3 and TRBJ2-5; D is perhaps TRBD1 (5 bases). The germline CDR1 and CDR2 sequences are ENHRY and SYGVKD. The germline V and J ends were trimmed by 7 bases and 2 bases, with 11 bases remaining between them. The CDR3 has 13 residues. Here the CDR3 DNA reads TGTGCCATCAATCGACAGATACAAGAGACCCAGTACTTC. Protein sequence: CAINRQIQETQYF.

This clonotype came up a few times. Sequence at one end of the junction differs from germline and may be a read error. This sequence joins TRBV5-1 and TRBJ2-7, with TRBD1 matching over 7 bases. This CDR3 has 15 residues. Germline V lookup: CDR1 SGHRS, CDR2 YFSETQ. The CDR3 here is CASGLTGTETYEQYF. In DNA, the CDR3 is TGCGCCAGCGGCTTGACCGGGACAGAGACCTACGAGCAGTACTTC.

The chain employs TRBV9 and TRBJ1-2; the D gene is possibly TRBD1 (6 bases). V dropped 6 bases and J dropped 2 bases, with 17 bases sitting between them. CDR1 and CDR2 from the germline V gene are SGDLS and YYNGEE. The CDR3 loop spans 15 amino acids. CDR3: CASNPGGGANYGYTF. The DNA of the CDR3 is TGTGCCAGCAACCCTGGAGGGGGGGCGAACTATGGCTACACCTTC.

This clonotype showed up just a few times. The rearrangement uses TRBV12-3 or TRBV12-4 and TRBJ2-5; possible D gene TRBD1, 6 bases. This CDR3 region has 15 residues. Trimming stripped 5 bases from V and 7 bases from J, with 20 bases between. CDR3 residues: CASSITGTPRVTQYF. In DNA, the CDR3 is TGTGCCAGCAGTATCACAGGGACCCCCCGGGTGACCCAGTACTTC.

This chain connects TRBV7-2 to TRBJ2-5; D gene unclear. The CDR3 spans 14 residues. The germline V gene encodes CDR1 SGHTA and CDR2 FQGNSA. V was pared by 5 bases and J by 1 base, with 11 bases between. In DNA form, the CDR3 reads TGTGCCAGCAGCGTTGTCAGGACCCAAGAGACCCAGTACTTC. This translates into CASSVVRTQETQYF.

This chain joins TRBV9 and TRBJ1-3; TRBD1 is a possible D gene (5 bases). The germline V and J ends were trimmed by 0 bases and 2 bases, with 9 bases remaining between them. This CDR3 is built from 15 residues. Germline V gene data show CDR1 as SGDLS and CDR2 as YYNGEE. The CDR3 DNA is TGTGCCAGCAGCGTAGGGGGGACCGCTGGAAACACCATATATTTT. It codes for CASSVGGTAGNTIYF.

The chain has TRBV12-5 and TRBJ1-1; D is uncertain. The CDR3 loop spans 12 amino acids. Between the trimmed V and J ends, which lost 2 bases and 4 bases, there was a span of 5 bases. CDR1 is LGHNT, CDR2 FRNRAP, per germline. The CDR3 bases are TGTGCTAGTGGTTTGCATTCCACTGAAGCTTTCTTT. Residues: CASGLHSTEAFF.

In this sample, this clonotype turned up a few times. The chain couples TRBV5-1 to TRBJ2-3; 9 nucleotides agree with TRBD1. Germline V CDR1 and CDR2: SGHRS, YFSETQ. Unmatched junction bases numbered 15, after V lost 2 bases and J lost 5 bases. This CDR3 spans 18 amino acids. The chain's CDR3 is CASSFPRMTGTGLDTQYF. CDR3 DNA: TGCGCCAGCAGCTTCCCCAGAATGACCGGGACAGGGTTAGATACGCAGTATTTT.

This clonotype was picked up a small number of times. The CDR3 loop is CASSVGSGSTDTQYF. The DNA of the CDR3 is TGTGCCAGCAGCGTGGGTAGCGGAAGCACAGATACGCAGTATTTT. The chain is built from TRBV9 and TRBJ2-3; possibly TRBD2 for D (6 bases). V was clipped by 2 bases and J by 0 bases, with 10 bases between them. The germline CDR1 and CDR2 sequences are SGDLS and YYNGEE. There are 15 residues in the CDR3.

The genes are TRBV6-5 and TRBJ1-5; no clear D. Germline V gene sequence: CDR1 MNHEY, CDR2 SVGAGI. V gave up 0 bases and J gave up 5 bases, with 8 bases separating them. CDR3 length: 14 residues. The CDR3 here is CASSYSRRDQPQHF. The CDR3 bases are TGTGCCAGCAGTTACTCCAGAAGGGATCAGCCCCAGCATTTT.

The rearrangement links TRBV20-1 to TRBJ2-7; no clear D. The CDR3 loop spans 12 amino acids. CDR1 and CDR2 from the germline V gene are DFQATT and SNEGSKA (reference sequence). Trimming removed 3 bases at V and 4 bases at J, with 10 bases between. The CDR3 nucleotides read TGCAGTGCTAGTCGGGTAGTATACGAGCAGTACTTC. Translation: CSASRVVYEQYF.